Listed below are T cell receptor beta chains from one sample, sequenced in a study of OX40 agonist ivuxolimab in advanced cancers. This table comes from immunoSEQ multiplex PCR, and its TCRdb copy is limited to in-frame clones, with some not included. The data hold tens of thousands of clones, with over 75% observed a single time. The sample consisted of CD4+ or CD8+ T cells sorted from blood, taken in a trial of the OX40 agonist ivuxolimab. These receptors all stem from an adult with an advanced solid tumor such as melanoma, head and neck, liver or kidney cancer. Each CDR3 is given with its conserved first and last residue. D genes are given only for firm matches. Some rows have no size entry. The others give once, few or many, or a class for an expanded clone.

size,V,D,J,CDR3,DNA
NA,TRBV18,NA,TRBJ2-7,CASSPNQDYEQYF,TGTGCCAGCTCACCAAACCAAGACTACGAGCAGTACTTC
NA,TRBV19,TRBD1,TRBJ2-5,CASSIDRTGTGETQYF,TGTGCCAGTAGTATAGACCGGACAGGGACGGGGGAGACCCAGTACTTC
NA,TRBV11-2,TRBD1,TRBJ2-1,CASSLDRQGVGNEQFF,TGTGCCAGCAGCTTAGATCGGCAGGGGGTGGGGAATGAGCAGTTCTTC
once,TRBV7-6,NA,TRBJ2-3,CASSLDRSRGGDTQYF,TGTGCCAGCAGCTTAGATCGTAGCCGAGGCGGGGATACGCAGTATTTT
once,TRBV28,TRBD1,TRBJ1-2,CASTTPRDRIYNYGYTF,TGTGCCAGCACTACACCCCGGGACAGGATCTATAACTATGGCTACACCTTC
NA,TRBV7-3,TRBD1,TRBJ2-3,CASSLTGGATDTQYF,TGTGCCAGCAGCCTGACAGGGGGGGCCACAGATACGCAGTATTTT
NA,TRBV10-3,NA,TRBJ2-1,CAISESNEQFF,TGTGCCATCAGTGAATCTAATGAGCAGTTCTTC
NA,TRBV7-9,TRBD2,TRBJ2-3,CASSPRINSGSTDTQYF,TGTGCCAGCAGCCCAAGAATAAATAGCGGGAGCACAGATACGCAGTATTTT
NA,TRBV9,NA,TRBJ2-2,CASSVQGTRANTGELFF,TGTGCCAGCAGCGTACAGGGTACTCGGGCGAACACCGGGGAGCTGTTTTTT
NA,TRBV21-1,NA,TRBJ2-3,CASSTRTSGTTDTQYF,TGTGCCAGCAGCACACGGACTAGCGGAACCACAGATACGCAGTATTTT
NA,TRBV9,TRBD2,TRBJ2-3,CASSRTSGGGTQYF,TGTGCCAGCAGCCGGACTAGCGGCGGAGGTACGCAGTATTTT